The clone carrying this TCR beta chain has at least ten counts. Its target is not known. This entry is derived from a study of T-cell memory formation after mild COVID-19. V gave up 0 bases and J gave up 5 bases; unmatched junction bases: 6. Per the germline V gene, CDR1 is LGHNA and CDR2 is YNFKEQ. The CDR3 contains 16 residues. Study-level findings and limits: Clones shrinking between day 15 and 85 showed a balanced CD4/CD8 split, and those that grew later tilted toward CD4+.

Each CDR3 protein is one row after TCRdb ran MiXCR on the 5' RACE reads. Found here are around 82,000 distinct CDR3 sequences, over 10% of them singletons; the top ten hold 41%. The J gene is TRBJ2-1, the V gene TRBV4-2, with 8 nucleotides matching TRBD2. Sequencing was carried out using PBMCs or a T cell subset sorted from them (not recorded which). This TCR came from a man aged 18 to 29 who had mild COVID-19 (a few samples of this study predate the infection). Cell type and time point are not known. CDR3 sequence (DNA): TGTGCCAGCAGCCAAGATCGGACTAGCAGGGACAATGAGCAGTTCTTC. Amino acid sequence: CASSQDRTSRDNEQFF.